This passage covers 11 T cell receptor beta chains from one sample sequenced in a study of OX40 agonist ivuxolimab in advanced cancers. Using immunoSEQ multiplex PCR, the repertoire was profiled, and TCRdb retains in-frame clones only, with some absent. The table shows 12,000 to 15,000 clones, with about 75% occurring only once. The sequences come from CD4+ or CD8+ T cells sorted from blood, collected in a trial of the OX40 agonist ivuxolimab. These receptors all come from an adult with an advanced solid tumor such as melanoma, head and neck, liver or kidney cancer.

This clone is deemed large. V and J are TRBV21-1 and TRBJ1-1; TRBD1, the table's D call, was not compared with the DNA. TRBV21-1 is termed a pseudogene. The CDR3 sequence is 14 residues long. The CDR3 DNA sequence: TGTGCCAGCGGGCCTCGACACCTGAACACTGAAGCTTTCTTT. It is translated as CASGPRHLNTEAFF.

This clone was seen a single time. The chain couples TRBV13 to TRBJ1-1; 10 nucleotides line up with TRBD1. Trimming cost V 5 bases and J 9 bases; bases outside gene matches: 12. The CDR3 runs to 15 residues. The germline CDR1 and CDR2 sequences are PRHDT and FYEKMQ (reference sequence). DNA for the CDR3: TGTGCCAGCAGCCCTGGACAGGGGGGCCCCGTACAAGCTTTCTTT. Translation: CASSPGQGGPVQAFF.

The CDR3 sequence is CASSVGEGAGPQHF. The CDR3 DNA sequence: TGTGCCAGCAGCGTAGGAGAGGGGGCTGGGCCCCAGCATTTT. The J gene is TRBJ1-5, the V gene TRBV9, with 7 nucleotides matching TRBD1. Unmatched junction bases numbered 6, after V lost 0 bases and J lost 9 bases. The CDR3 has 14 amino acids. The germline gives CDR1 SGDLS, CDR2 YYNGEE.

The V call is TRBV19, the J call TRBJ2-2; D call uncertain. CDR3 length: 14 residues. The germline V and J ends were trimmed by 3 bases and 4 bases, with 9 bases remaining between them. Germline assignment: CDR1 LNHDA and CDR2 SQIVND (reference sequence). The CDR3 loop is CASSITASTGELFF. The CDR3 nucleotides are TGTGCCAGTAGTATTACCGCGAGCACCGGGGAGCTGTTTTTT. Supplemented by reference TRBV19 and TRBJ2-2, the full variable domain reads DGGITQSPKYLFRKEGQNVTLSCEQNLNHDAMYWYRQDPGQGLRLIYYSQIVNDFQKGDIAEGYSVSREKKESFPLTVTSAQKNPTAFYLCASSITASTGELFFGEGSRLTVL.

The chain joins TRBV19 to TRBJ1-5; D is unclear. The CDR3 loop spans 14 amino acids. The germline V gene encodes CDR1 LNHDA and CDR2 SQIVND (reference sequence). V lost 5 bases and J 0 bases, leaving 8 bases between the germline ends. The CDR3 coding sequence is TGTGCCAGTAGTGCCGACTATAGCAATCAGCCCCAGCATTTT. Translation: CASSADYSNQPQHF.

This chain joins TRBV4-1 and TRBJ1-1, with 8 bases lining up with TRBD1. J lost 6 bases, V lost 0 bases, and 9 bases had no gene match. The germline V gene has CDR1 MGHRA and CDR2 YSYEKL. The CDR3 length is 16 residues. CDR3 in DNA: TGCGCCAGCAGCCAAGATCCAGGGGGCACTGGCGCTGAAGCTTTCTTT. Residues: CASSQDPGGTGAEAFF.

In nucleotides, the CDR3 is TGTGCCAGCAGCGTAGCTACAGGGGGCTGGGTGGATACGCAGTATTTT. This encodes CASSVATGGWVDTQYF. The rearrangement joins TRBV9 to TRBJ2-3; 9 nucleotides agree with TRBD1. The CDR3 has 16 amino acids. V was clipped by 0 bases and J by 6 bases; unmatched bases: 8. In germline, CDR1 is SGDLS, CDR2 YYNGEE.

This sequence joins TRBV6-6 and TRBJ2-1, with D uncertain. CDR3 length: 12 amino acids. CDR1 MNHNY and CDR2 SVGAGI come from the germline V gene (reference sequence). The V end was cut by 0 bases, the J end by 6 bases, with 3 bases between. The CDR3 bases are TGTGCCAGCAGTTACTCGAGCAATGAGCAGTTCTTC. Amino acid sequence: CASSYSSNEQFF.

The chain has TRBV9 and TRBJ1-2; a weak D match, TRBD1 (6 bases). V lost 5 bases and J 6 bases, leaving 8 bases between the germline ends. The CDR3 runs 11 residues. Germline V gene lookup returns CDR1 SGDLS and CDR2 YYNGEE. CDR3 region: CASRQGDGYTF. The CDR3 DNA is TGTGCCAGCAGACAGGGTGATGGCTACACCTTC.

V usage is TRBV28 and J usage is TRBJ2-7; the match to TRBD2 covers 9 bases. Trimming at V came to 5 bases and at J to 3 bases, leaving 5 bases not matched to a gene. Germline V gene sequence: CDR1 MDHEN, CDR2 SYDVKM. The CDR3 runs to 14 residues. The CDR3 region is CASSPGLAIYEQYF. The CDR3 bases are TGTGCCAGCAGTCCCGGACTAGCGATCTACGAGCAGTACTTC.

The chain uses TRBV5-8 and TRBJ1-2; D remains unclear. Looked up from germline, CDR1 is SGHTS and CDR2 is YDEGEE. Trimming removed 0 bases at V and 3 bases at J, with 6 bases between. This CDR3 has 13 amino acids. CDR3 in amino acids: CASSLEGYYGYTF. In DNA form, the CDR3 reads TGTGCCAGCAGCTTGGAGGGCTACTATGGCTACACCTTC.